This T cell receptor beta chain was recorded in a study of T cells in Graves' hyperthyroidism and ophthalmopathy. Duration under 3 months, a NOSPECS grade of at least 4, and a Clinical Activity Score of at least 3 characterized the ophthalmopathy patients. There were TCR beta CDR3 regions amplified from RNA transcripts. When the TCR CDR3 underwent first-round RT-PCR, the HTBI primer set was used. One entry per CDR3 protein results from TCRdb running MiXCR on the multiplex PCR reads. This sample has some 530,000 distinct CDR3 sequences, with 20% to 25% found just once. Germline V CDR1 and CDR2: MDHEN, SYDVKM. This CDR3 comprises 16 residues. Trimming cost V 6 bases and J 3 bases, with 20 bases left between them.

This receptor was obtained from a woman in her 70s with Graves' ophthalmopathy. The source material was blood. The J gene is TRBJ1-2, the V gene TRBV28, with D perhaps matching TRBD1 (5 bases). The CDR3 loop reads CASSRDGDPGYYGYTF. The CDR3 DNA reads as TGTGCCAGCAGCAGGGATGGGGATCCCGGATACTATGGCTACACCTTC.